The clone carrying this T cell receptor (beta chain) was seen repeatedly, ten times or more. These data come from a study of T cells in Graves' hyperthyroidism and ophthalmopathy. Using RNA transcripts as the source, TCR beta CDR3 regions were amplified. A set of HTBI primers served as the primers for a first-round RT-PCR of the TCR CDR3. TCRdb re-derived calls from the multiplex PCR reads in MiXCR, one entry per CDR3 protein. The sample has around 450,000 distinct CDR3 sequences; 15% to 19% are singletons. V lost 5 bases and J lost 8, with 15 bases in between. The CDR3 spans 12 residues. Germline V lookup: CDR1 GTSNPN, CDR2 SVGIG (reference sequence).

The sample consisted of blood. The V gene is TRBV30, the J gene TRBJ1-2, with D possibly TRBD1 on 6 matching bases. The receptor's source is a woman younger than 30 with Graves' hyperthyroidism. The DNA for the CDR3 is TGTGCCTGGGCACAGGGAAAGGGCGGCTACACCTTC. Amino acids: CAWAQGKGGYTF.